This T cell receptor beta chain comes out of a study of cytomegalovirus exposure and HLA in healthy donors. Across the study: Across around 400 genotyped donors, about 81% landed in the Caucasian-associated ancestry cluster.

The PCR contained 60 Vbeta and 13 Jbeta primers. Sequenced by immunoSEQ multiplex PCR; TCRdb stores in-frame clones only, minus some. The sample includes approximately 88,000 clones, around 80% of them seen just once. The CDR3 length is 15 residues. The V and J ends lost 5 bases and 5 bases, in that order; junction bases with no gene match: 6. Per germline, CDR1 MNHEY and CDR2 SVGAGI. The sequence derives from a man aged 18-30 years in good health and CMV-seronegative. This rearrangement joins TRBV6-5 to TRBJ2-5; 12 bases map to TRBD2. The sample taken for sequencing was PBMCs. The CDR3 sequence: CASSLTSGGSETQYF. CDR3 DNA: TGTGCCAGCAGTCTCACTAGCGGGGGGTCGGAGACCCAGTACTTC.